This T cell receptor (beta chain) stems from a study of shared clonotypes between healthy human individuals. Study background: Donors, aged 18 to 49, were a couple of women and a few men. CD4 naive cells filled three plates per donor, CD4 memory three, CD8 naive two and CD8 memory one.

On sorted subsets, replicate PCRs used roughly 220 ng DNA, or 27,000 or so T cell genomes. Libraries were prepared by immunoSEQ multiplex PCR; TCRdb keeps only in-frame clonotypes and omits some of them. The table records roughly 2.2 million clones, around 93% of them present only once. Study outcomes and limitations: In contrast to clonotypes shared by all four donors, non-shared clonotypes had lower generation probabilities.

In regard to this clone: Its antigen is not known.

The sample consisted of naive CD4+ T cells from PBMCs. Indicated subset: CD45RA+ positively selected. The receptor was isolated from a man aged 18 to 29 in good health. Some clones in this sample may be carry-over from other donors' samples.

The CDR3 region has the DNA TGTGCCAGCGACGGAGCGGGAGGTATCCGCGAGCAGTACTTC. It translates to CASDGAGGIREQYF. The genes are TRBV7-9 and TRBJ2-7; TRBD2 agrees at 9 bases. V dropped 8 bases and J dropped 6; count of bases not matched to a gene: 11. Per the germline V gene, CDR1 is SEHNR and CDR2 is FQNEAQ (reference sequence). This CDR3 spans 14 amino acids.